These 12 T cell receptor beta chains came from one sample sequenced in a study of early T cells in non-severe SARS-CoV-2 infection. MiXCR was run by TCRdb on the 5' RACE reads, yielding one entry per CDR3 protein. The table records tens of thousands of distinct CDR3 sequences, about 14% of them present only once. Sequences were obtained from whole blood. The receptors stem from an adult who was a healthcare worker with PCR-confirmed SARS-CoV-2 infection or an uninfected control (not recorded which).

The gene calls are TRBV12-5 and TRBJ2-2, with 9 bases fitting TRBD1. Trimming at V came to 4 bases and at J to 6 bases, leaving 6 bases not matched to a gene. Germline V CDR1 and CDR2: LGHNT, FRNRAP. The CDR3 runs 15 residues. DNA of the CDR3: TGTGCTAGTGGTTCCGGACAGGGGCAAGCCGGGGAGCTGTTTTTT. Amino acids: CASGSGQGQAGELFF.

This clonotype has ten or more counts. Here the CDR3 reads CSASNQGAIVTEAFF. The CDR3 coding sequence is TGCAGTGCTTCTAATCAGGGGGCCATAGTCACTGAAGCTTTCTTT. The V gene is TRBV20-1, the J gene TRBJ1-1; 8 bases line up with TRBD1. This CDR3 is 15 amino acids long. Germline V lookup: CDR1 DFQATT, CDR2 SNEGSKA (reference sequence). The junction had 12 bases not matched to a gene; V was cut back by 5 bases and J by 4 bases.

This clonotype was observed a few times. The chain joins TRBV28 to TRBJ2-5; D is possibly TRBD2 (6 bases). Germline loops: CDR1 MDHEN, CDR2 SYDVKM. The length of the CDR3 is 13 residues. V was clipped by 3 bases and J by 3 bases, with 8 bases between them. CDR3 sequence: CASSLEGKETQYF. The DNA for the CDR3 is TGTGCCAGCAGTTTGGAGGGTAAAGAGACCCAGTACTTC.

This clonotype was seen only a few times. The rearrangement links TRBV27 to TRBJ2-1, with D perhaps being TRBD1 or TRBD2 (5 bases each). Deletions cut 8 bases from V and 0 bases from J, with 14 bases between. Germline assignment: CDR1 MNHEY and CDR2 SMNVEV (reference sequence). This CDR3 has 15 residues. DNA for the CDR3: TGTGCCAGCCGGGACGGGATAAGCTCCTACAATGAGCAGTTCTTC. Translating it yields CASRDGISSYNEQFF.

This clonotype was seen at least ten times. The CDR3 sequence: CASSLYRDAAFF. The DNA for the CDR3 is TGCGCCAGCAGCTTGTACAGGGATGCAGCTTTCTTT. The genes are TRBV5-1 and TRBJ1-1, with D possibly matching TRBD1 (6 bases). In germline, CDR1 is SGHRS, CDR2 YFSETQ. The CDR3 length is 12 residues. V was cut by 1 base and J by 10 bases, with 11 bases left in between.

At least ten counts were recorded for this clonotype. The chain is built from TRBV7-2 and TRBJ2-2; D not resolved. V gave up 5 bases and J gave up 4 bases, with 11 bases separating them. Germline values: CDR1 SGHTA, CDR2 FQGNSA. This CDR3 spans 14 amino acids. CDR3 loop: CASSRRQPTGELFF. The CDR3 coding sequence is TGTGCCAGCAGCCGTCGTCAGCCCACCGGGGAGCTGTTTTTT.

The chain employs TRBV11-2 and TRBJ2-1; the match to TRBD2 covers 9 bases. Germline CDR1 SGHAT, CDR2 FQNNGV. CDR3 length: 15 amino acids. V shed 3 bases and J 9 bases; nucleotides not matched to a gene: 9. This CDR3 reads CASSFSGGPRGEQFF. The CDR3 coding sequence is TGTGCCAGCAGCTTCAGCGGGGGGCCCCGGGGTGAGCAGTTCTTC.

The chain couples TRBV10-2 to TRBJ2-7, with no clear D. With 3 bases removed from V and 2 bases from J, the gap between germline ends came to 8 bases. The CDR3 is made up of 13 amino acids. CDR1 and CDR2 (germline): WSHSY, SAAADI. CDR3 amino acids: CASSDWGTYEQYF. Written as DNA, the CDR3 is TGCGCCAGCAGTGATTGGGGTACCTACGAGCAGTACTTC.

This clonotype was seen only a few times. The CDR3 spells CASSQDFGTGADTQYF. CDR3 nucleotide sequence: TGTGCCAGCAGCCAAGATTTCGGGACAGGGGCAGATACGCAGTATTTT. The chain combines TRBV3-1 with TRBJ2-3; 10 positions match TRBD1. The CDR3 runs to 16 residues. Germline loops: CDR1 LGHDT, CDR2 YNNKEL (reference sequence). Germline trimming cut 0 bases from V and 4 bases from J; bases unmatched to any gene: 4.

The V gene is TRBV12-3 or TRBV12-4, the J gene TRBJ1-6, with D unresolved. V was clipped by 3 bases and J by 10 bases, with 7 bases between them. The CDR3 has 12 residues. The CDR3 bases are TGTGCCAGCAGTTTTCCCCCCTCACCCCTCCACTTT. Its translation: CASSFPPSPLHF.

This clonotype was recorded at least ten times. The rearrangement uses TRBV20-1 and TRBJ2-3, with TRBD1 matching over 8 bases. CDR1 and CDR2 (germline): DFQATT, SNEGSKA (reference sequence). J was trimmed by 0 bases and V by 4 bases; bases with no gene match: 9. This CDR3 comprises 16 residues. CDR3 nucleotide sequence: TGCAGTGCTAAGGACAGGGCCCTGGTGAGCACAGATACGCAGTATTTT. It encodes CSAKDRALVSTDTQYF.

The CDR3 DNA follows: TGTGCCAGCAGCCAGGTGGGGATATCTGAAGCTTTCTTT. This translates into CASSQVGISEAFF. The gene calls are TRBV14 and TRBJ1-1; D call uncertain. The CDR3 sequence is 13 residues long. V lost 3 bases and J 6 bases, leaving 11 bases between the germline ends. Germline CDR1 and CDR2: SGHDN and FVKESK.